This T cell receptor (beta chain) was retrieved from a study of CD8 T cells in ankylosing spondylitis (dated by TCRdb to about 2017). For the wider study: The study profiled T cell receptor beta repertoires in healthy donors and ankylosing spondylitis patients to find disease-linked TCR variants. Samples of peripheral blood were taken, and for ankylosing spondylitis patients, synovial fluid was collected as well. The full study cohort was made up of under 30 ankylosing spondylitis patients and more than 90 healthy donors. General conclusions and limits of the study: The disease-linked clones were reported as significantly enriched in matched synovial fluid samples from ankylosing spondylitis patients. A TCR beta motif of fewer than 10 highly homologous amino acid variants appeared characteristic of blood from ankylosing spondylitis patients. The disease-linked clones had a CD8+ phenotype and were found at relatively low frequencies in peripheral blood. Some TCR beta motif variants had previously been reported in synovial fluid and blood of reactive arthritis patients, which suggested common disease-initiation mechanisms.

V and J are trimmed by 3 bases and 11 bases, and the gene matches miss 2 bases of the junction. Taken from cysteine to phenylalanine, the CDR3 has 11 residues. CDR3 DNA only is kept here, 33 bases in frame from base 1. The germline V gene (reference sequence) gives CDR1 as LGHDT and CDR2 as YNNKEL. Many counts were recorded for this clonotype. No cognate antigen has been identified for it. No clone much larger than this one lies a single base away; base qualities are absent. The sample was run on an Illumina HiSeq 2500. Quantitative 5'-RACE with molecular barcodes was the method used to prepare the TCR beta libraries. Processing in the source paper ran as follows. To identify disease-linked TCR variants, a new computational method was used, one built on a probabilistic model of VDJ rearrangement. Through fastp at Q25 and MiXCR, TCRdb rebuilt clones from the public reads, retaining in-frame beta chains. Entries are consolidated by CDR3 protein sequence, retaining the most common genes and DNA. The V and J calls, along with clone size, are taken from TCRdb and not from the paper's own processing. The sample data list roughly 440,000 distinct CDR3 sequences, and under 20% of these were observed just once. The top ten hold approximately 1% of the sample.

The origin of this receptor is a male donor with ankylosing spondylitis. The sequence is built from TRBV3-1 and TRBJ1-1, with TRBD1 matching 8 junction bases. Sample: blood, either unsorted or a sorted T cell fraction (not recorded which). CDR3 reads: CASSQDRDAFF. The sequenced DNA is TGTGCCAGCAGCCAGGACAGGGACGCTTTCTTT.